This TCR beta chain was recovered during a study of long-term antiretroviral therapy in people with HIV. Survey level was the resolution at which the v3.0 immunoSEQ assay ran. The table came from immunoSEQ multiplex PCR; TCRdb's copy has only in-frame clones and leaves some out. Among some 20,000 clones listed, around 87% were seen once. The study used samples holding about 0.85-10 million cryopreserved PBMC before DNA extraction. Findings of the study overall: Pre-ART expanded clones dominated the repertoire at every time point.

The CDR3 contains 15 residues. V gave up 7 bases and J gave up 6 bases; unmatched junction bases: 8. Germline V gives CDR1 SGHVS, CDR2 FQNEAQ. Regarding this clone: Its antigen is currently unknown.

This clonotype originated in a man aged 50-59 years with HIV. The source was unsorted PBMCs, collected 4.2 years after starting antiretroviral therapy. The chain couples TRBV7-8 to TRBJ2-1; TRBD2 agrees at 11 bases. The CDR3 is CASTRGLAGGNEQFF. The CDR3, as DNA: TGTGCCAGCACCAGGGGCCTAGCGGGGGGCAATGAGCAGTTCTTC.